This T cell receptor (beta chain) was documented in a study of blood T cell repertoires in COVID-19. Study details: Sample material is recorded as cDNA or gDNA derived from T cells, B-cell-depleted T cells, or PBMCs.

Participants were aged about 18 to 100 years, lived in roughly 25 US areas, and enrolled virtually. Assignment of participants to cohorts was predicated upon participant-reported clinical history. Original methodology: For nucleated cells, counts were estimated from reference gene primer amplification. Clones were sequenced by immunoSEQ multiplex PCR, and TCRdb holds only the in-frame ones, with some missing. The V and J calls and clone size are taken from that table; D and trimming were inferred from the DNA. This table has about 260,000 clones, about 91% appearing once. V lost 4 bases to trimming and J lost 3 bases; unmatched junction nucleotides: 3. The CDR3 consists of 15 residues. Germline assignment: CDR1 LGHDT and CDR2 YNNKEL (reference sequence).

Sequencing was carried out using PBMCs or T cells enriched from blood (not recorded which). The chain employs TRBV3-1 (or the pseudogene TRBV3-2) and TRBJ2-1, with TRBD2 identical over 10 bases. The clonotype was recovered from a woman in her forties with acute COVID-19. CDR3 DNA: TGTGCCAGCAGCCCGACTAGCGGGTACTACAATGAGCAGTTCTTC. Amino acids: CASSPTSGYYNEQFF.